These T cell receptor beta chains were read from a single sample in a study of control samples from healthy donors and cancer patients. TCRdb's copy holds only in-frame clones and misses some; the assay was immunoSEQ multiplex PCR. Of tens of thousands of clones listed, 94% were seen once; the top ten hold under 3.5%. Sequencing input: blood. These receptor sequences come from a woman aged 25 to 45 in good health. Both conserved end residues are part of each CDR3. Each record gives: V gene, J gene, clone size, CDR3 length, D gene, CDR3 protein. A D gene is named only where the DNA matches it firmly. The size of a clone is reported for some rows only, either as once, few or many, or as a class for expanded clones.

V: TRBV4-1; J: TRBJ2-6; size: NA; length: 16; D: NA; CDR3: CASSQDPRAGANVLTF
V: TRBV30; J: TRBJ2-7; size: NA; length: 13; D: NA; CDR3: CAWKSRDTYEQYF
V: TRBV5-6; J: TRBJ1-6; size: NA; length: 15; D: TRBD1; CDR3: CASSLGGQYNSPLHF
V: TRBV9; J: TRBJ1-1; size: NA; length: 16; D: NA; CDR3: CASSLTTGTPVYEAFF
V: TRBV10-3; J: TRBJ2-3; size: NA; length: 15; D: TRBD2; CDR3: CAISSGGGSTDTQYF
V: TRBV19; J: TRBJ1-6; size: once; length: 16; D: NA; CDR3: CASSMGGRSYNSPLHF
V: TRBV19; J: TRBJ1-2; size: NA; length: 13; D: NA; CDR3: CASTSGQDYGYTF
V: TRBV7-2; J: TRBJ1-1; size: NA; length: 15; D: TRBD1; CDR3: CASSHQGVPTIKAFF
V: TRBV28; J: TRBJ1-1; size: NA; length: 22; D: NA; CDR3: CASSLLFLGVYGSLAGNTEAFF
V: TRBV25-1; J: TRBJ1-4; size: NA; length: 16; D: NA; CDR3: CASSHPGAGSLEKLFF
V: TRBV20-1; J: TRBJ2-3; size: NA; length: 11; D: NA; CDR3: CSAKVGGQQYF
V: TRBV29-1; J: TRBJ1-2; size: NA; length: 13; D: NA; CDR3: CSVEDPRDYGYTF
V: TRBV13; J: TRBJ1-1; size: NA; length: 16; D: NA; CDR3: CASSLGFAGDGTEAFF
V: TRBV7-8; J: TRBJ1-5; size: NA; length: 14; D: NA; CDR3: CASSAQDSNQPQHF
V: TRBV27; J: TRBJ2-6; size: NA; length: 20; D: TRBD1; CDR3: CASNNPGQGDEASGANVLTF
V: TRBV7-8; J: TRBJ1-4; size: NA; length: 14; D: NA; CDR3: CASSTVTGGEKLFF